This T cell receptor beta chain appears in the sequencing data of a study of chemoradiotherapy in HPV16-positive cancers. The CDR3 is made up of 19 amino acids. The germline V gene encodes CDR1 KGHSY and CDR2 FQNENV. The V end was cut by 4 bases, the J end by 8 bases, with 32 bases between. The data were produced by immunoSEQ multiplex PCR, yet TCRdb's version contains in-frame clones alone and is incomplete. The sample has about 35,000 clones; approximately 90% are singletons. Samples were taken several times over chemoradiotherapy. The receptor's source is a human donor with HPV-associated anogenital cancer. The specimen was blood, collected from a patient who underwent chemoradiotherapy. The genes are TRBV16 and TRBJ1-2; tentative D call: TRBD1 (6 bases). CDR3 in amino acids: CASSRQAGVRKGEASGYTF. The CDR3 region has the DNA TGTGCCAGCAGCCGACAGGCAGGAGTGAGGAAGGGGGAGGCAAGCGGCTACACCTTC.